This TCR beta chain was recorded in a study of T-cell reconstitution after alpha-beta-depleted transplantation in children. Trimming cost V 5 bases and J 2 bases, with 16 bases left between them. Germline assignment: CDR1 LNHDA and CDR2 SQIVND (reference sequence). This CDR3 region has 15 residues. Unique molecular identifiers were incorporated into the prepared TCRbeta library. Each CDR3 protein is one row after TCRdb ran MiXCR on the PCR reads. This table holds roughly 790,000 distinct CDR3 sequences, 16% found once. This clonotype has a handful of counts. The material was PBMCs, mostly from graft donor cells, obtained 360 days after TCRalphabeta/CD19-depleted stem cell transplant. V is TRBV19 and J is TRBJ2-7; D remains unclear. This receptor was obtained from a male patient younger than 18 who had a stem cell transplant for acute lymphoblastic leukemia, so the T cells may come from the graft donor. The CDR3: CASSGDGRPPYEQYF. The CDR3 coding sequence is TGTGCCAGTAGTGGAGACGGACGCCCTCCCTACGAGCAGTACTTC.